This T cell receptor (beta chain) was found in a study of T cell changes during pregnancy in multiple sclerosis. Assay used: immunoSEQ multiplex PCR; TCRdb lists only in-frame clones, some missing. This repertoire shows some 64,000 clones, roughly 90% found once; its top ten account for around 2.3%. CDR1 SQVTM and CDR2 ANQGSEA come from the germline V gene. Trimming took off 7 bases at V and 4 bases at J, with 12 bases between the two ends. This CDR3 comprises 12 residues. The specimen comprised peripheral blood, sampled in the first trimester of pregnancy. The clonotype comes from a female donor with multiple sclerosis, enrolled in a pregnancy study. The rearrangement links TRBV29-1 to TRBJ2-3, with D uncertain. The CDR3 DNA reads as TGCAGCGCTGGAGAACTTGCAGATACGCAGTATTTT. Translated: CSAGELADTQYF.